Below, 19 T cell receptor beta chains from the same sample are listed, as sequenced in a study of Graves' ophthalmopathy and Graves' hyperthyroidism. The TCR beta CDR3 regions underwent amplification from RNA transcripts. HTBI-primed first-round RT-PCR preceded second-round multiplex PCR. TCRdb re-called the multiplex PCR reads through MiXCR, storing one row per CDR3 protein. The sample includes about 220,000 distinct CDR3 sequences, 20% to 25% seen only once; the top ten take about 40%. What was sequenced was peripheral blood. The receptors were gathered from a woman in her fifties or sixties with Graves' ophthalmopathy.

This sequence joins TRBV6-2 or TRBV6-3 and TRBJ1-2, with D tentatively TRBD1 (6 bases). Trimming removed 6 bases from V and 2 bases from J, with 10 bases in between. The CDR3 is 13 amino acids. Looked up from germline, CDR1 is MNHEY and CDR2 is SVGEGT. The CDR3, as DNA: TGTGCCAGCAGGACCGACAGGAACTATGGCTACACCTTC. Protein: CASRTDRNYGYTF.

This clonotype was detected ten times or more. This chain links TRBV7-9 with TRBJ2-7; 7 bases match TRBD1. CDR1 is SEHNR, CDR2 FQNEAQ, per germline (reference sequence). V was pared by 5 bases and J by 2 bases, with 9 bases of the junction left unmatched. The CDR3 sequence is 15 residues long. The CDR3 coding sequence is TGTGCCAGCAGCATTCCGACAGGGACCACCTACGAGCAGTACTTC. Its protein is CASSIPTGTTYEQYF.

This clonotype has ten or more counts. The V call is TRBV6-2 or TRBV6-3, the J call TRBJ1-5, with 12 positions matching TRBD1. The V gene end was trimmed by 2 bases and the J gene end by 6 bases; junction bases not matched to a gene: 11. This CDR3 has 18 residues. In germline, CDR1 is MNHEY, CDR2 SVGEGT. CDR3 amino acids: CASSYESGQGARSQPQHF. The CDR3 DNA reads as TGTGCCAGCAGTTACGAGTCGGGACAGGGGGCGCGGAGTCAGCCCCAGCATTTT.

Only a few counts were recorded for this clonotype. The CDR3 here is CASSQEPGLVPGELFF. CDR3 sequence (DNA): TGTGCCAGCAGCCAAGAACCGGGACTAGTGCCCGGGGAGCTGTTTTTT. J is TRBJ2-2 and V is TRBV4-2; 8 bases line up with TRBD2. The V and J ends lost 0 bases and 6 bases, in that order; junction bases with no gene match: 6. CDR3 length equals 16 residues. Per the germline V gene, CDR1 is LGHNA and CDR2 is YNFKEQ.

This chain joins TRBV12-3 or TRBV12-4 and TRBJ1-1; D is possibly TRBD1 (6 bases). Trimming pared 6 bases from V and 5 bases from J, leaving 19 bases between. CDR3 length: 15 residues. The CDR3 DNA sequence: TGTGCCAGCAGATCTGGAGGGCAGGGGAGAACTGAAGCTTTCTTT. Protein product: CASRSGGQGRTEAFF.

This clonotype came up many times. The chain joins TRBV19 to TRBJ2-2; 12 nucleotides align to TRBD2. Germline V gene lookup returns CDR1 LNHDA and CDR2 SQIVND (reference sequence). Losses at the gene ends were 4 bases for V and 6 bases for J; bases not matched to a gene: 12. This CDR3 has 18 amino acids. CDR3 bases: TGTGCCAGTAGTAAGGGGGAGACTAGCGGGAGATTGGCCGGGGAGCTGTTTTTT. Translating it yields CASSKGETSGRLAGELFF. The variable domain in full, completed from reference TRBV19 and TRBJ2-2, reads DGGITQSPKYLFRKEGQNVTLSCEQNLNHDAMYWYRQDPGQGLRLIYYSQIVNDFQKGDIAEGYSVSREKKESFPLTVTSAQKNPTAFYLCASSKGETSGRLAGELFFGEGSRLTVL.

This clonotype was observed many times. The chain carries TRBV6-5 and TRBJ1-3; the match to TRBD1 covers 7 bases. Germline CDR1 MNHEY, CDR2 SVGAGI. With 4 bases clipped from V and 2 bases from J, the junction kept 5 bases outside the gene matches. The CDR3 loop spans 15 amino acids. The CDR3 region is CASSSTGETGNTIYF. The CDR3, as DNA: TGTGCCAGCAGTTCTACAGGGGAGACTGGAAACACCATATATTTT.

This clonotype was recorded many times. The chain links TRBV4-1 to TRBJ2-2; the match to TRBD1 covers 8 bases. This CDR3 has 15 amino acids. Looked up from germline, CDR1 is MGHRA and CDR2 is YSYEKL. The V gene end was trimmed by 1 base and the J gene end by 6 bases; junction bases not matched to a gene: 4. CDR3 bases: TGCGCCAGCAGCCAAGGAGACAGGGGCGCCGGGGAGCTGTTTTTT. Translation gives CASSQGDRGAGELFF.

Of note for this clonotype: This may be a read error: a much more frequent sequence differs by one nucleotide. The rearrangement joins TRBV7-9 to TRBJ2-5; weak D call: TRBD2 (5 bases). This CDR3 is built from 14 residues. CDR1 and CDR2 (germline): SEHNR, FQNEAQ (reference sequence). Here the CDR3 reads CASSPPGNYQTQCF. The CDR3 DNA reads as TGTGCCAGCAGCCCCCCGGGGAACTACCAGACCCAGTGCTTC.

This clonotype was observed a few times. The CDR3 DNA reads TGTGCCATCAGTGGGACTAGCGGGGCCTACGAGCAGTACTTC. This gives the protein CAISGTSGAYEQYF. V is TRBV10-3 and J is TRBJ2-7, with TRBD2 identical over 12 bases. Germline CDR1 and CDR2: ENHRY and SYGVKD. The CDR3 sequence is 14 residues long. J gave up 2 bases and V 4 bases, and 0 bases lay outside the gene matches.

The CDR3 spells CASSFGTERRGYTF. The CDR3 DNA reads as TGTGCCAGCAGTTTCGGGACGGAAAGACGGGGCTACACCTTC. This chain uses TRBV27 with TRBJ1-2; D may be TRBD1 (5 bases). The CDR3 is made up of 14 amino acids. Germline V gene sequence: CDR1 MNHEY, CDR2 SMNVEV (reference sequence). The V gene lost 3 bases and the J gene lost 8 bases, with 16 bases spanning the gap.

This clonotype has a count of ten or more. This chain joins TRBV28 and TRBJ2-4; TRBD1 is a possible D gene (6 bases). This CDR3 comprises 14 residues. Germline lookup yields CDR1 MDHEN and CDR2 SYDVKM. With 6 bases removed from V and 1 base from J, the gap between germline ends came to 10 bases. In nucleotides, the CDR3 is TGTGCCAGCAGGTCAGGGGTGGCCAAAAACATTCAGTACTTC. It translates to CASRSGVAKNIQYF. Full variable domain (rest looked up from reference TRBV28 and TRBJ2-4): DVKVTQSSRYLVKRTGEKVFLECVQDMDHENMFWYRQDPGLGLRLIYFSYDVKMKEKGDIPEGYSVSREKKERFSLILESASTNQTSMYLCASRSGVAKNIQYFGAGTRLSVL.

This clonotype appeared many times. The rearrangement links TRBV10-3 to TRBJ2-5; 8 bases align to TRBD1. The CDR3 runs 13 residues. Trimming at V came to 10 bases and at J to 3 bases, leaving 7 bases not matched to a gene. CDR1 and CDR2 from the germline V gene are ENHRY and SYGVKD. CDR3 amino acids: CATQRQGKETQYF. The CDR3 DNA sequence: TGTGCCACCCAAAGACAGGGGAAAGAGACCCAGTACTTC.

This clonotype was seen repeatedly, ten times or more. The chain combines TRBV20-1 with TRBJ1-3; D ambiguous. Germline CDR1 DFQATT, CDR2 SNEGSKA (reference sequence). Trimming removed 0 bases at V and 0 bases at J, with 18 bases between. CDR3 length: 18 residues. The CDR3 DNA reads TGCAGTGCTAGAGATAGGGTGCTGGATGTGCCCTCTGGAAACACCATATATTTT. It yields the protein CSARDRVLDVPSGNTIYF.

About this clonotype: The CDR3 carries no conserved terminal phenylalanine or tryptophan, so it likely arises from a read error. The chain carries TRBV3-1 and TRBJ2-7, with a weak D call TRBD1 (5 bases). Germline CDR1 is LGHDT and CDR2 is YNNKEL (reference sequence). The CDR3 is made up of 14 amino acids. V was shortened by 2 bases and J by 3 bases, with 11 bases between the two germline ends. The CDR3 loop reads CASSQLTEYYEQYL. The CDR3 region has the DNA TGTGCCAGCAGCCAATTGACAGAGTACTACGAGCAGTACCTC.

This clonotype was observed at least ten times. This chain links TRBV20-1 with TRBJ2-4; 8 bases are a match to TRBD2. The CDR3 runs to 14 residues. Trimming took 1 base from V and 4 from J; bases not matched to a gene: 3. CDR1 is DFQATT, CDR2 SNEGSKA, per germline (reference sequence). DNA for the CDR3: TGCAGTGCTAGAGGCCTAGCGGGTAAAAACATTCAGTACTTC. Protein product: CSARGLAGKNIQYF.

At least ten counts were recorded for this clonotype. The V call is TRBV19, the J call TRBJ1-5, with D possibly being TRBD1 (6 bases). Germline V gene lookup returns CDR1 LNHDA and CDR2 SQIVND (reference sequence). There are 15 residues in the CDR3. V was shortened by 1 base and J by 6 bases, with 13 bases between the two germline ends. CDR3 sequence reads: CASSIGQARAQPQHF. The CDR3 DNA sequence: TGTGCCAGTAGTATAGGACAGGCCAGGGCTCAGCCCCAGCATTTT.

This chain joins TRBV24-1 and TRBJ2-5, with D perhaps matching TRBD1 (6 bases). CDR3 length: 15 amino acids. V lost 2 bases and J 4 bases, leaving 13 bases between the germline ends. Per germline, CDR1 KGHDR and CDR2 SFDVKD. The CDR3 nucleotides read TGTGCCACCAGTGATTCTTACAGGGTCGGAGAGACCCAGTACTTC. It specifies CATSDSYRVGETQYF.

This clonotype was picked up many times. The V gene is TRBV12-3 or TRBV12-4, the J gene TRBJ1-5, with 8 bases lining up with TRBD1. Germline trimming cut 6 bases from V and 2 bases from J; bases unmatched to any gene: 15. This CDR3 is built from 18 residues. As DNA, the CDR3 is TGTGCCAGCAGCTCCACAGGGGGTGGGACGGGCGGCAATCAGCCCCAGCATTTT. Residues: CASSSTGGGTGGNQPQHF.